These 2 T cell receptor beta chains came from one sample sequenced in a study of shared clonotypes between healthy human individuals. Method: immunoSEQ multiplex PCR; TCRdb's copy keeps in-frame clones and lacks some. The sample contains approximately 1.9 million clones, around 93% of which appear only once. The naive CD8 population came from CD45RO-negative cells selected for CCR7, without terminally differentiated effector memory CD45RA+ cells. The sample consisted of naive CD8+ T cells from PBMCs. Receptors were obtained from a young man in good health. Some clones in this sample may be carry-over from other donors' samples.

About this clone itself: In the same sample, other DNA sequences code for this CDR3. The chain joins TRBV4-1 to TRBJ2-7; maybe TRBD2 (7 bases). The CDR3 extends over 13 amino acids. Per the germline V gene, CDR1 is MGHRA and CDR2 is YSYEKL. Trimming left V 4 bases short and J 2 bases short, with 9 bases between. The CDR3 region has the DNA TGCGCCAGCAGCCGGGGGGGCCCCTACGAGCAGTACTTC. This translates into CASSRGGPYEQYF.

This chain uses TRBV28 with TRBJ2-7, with D perhaps matching TRBD1 (6 bases). CDR1 is MDHEN and CDR2 is SYDVKM in the germline V gene. V was shortened by 6 bases and J by 1 base, with 28 bases between the two germline ends. The CDR3 consists of 19 residues. CDR3 sequence reads: CASRVFRARQGIMSYEQYF. CDR3 in DNA: TGTGCCAGCAGAGTCTTTCGAGCCCGGCAGGGGATAATGTCCTACGAGCAGTACTTC. The entire variable domain, with the rest obtained from reference TRBV28 and TRBJ2-7, is as follows: DVKVTQSSRYLVKRTGEKVFLECVQDMDHENMFWYRQDPGLGLRLIYFSYDVKMKEKGDIPEGYSVSREKKERFSLILESASTNQTSMYLCASRVFRARQGIMSYEQYFGPGTRLTVT.